These 32 T cell receptor beta chains were all obtained from the same sample, sequenced in a study of tumor and adjacent non-tumor tissue in lung cancer. RNA was extracted from bulk tissue without any cell sorting. The library came from three nested PCR rounds adapted from ARM-PCR protocols. TCRdb fed the multiplex PCR reads into MiXCR, producing one record per CDR3 protein. The sample includes 75,000 to 95,000 distinct CDR3 sequences, around 71% of them seen just once. Specimen: lung tumor tissue. The receptors derive from a man aged 55 to 70 with non-small cell lung cancer.

Comment on this clonotype: A read error may account for a junction end that differs from germline. The chain is built from TRBV6-5 and TRBJ2-1; a weak D match, TRBD1 (5 bases). There are 17 residues in the CDR3. Germline assignment: CDR1 MNHEY and CDR2 SVGAGI. The CDR3: CTSSYSGSSGISNEQLF. Written as DNA, the CDR3 is TGTACCAGCAGTTACTCGGGTAGTTCAGGGATCAGCAATGAGCAGCTCTTC.

A note on this clonotype: A much larger clone lies one base from this, so it may be a read error. The V call is TRBV4-1, the J call TRBJ2-1, with 9 bases that match TRBD1. The CDR3 runs to 16 residues. Germline-derived CDR1 and CDR2 are MGHRA and YSYEKL. The CDR3 nucleotides are TGCGCCAGCAGCCAGGTTGGACAGGGGAACTACGATGAGCAGTTCTTC. Protein sequence: CASSQVGQGNYDEQFF.

With regard to this clonotype: In this CDR3 the conserved last residue, phenylalanine or tryptophan, is missing, so a read error is likely. This chain links TRBV11-3 with TRBJ1-2; D gene unclear. CDR1 is SGHNT and CDR2 is YENEEA in the germline V gene. This CDR3 has 13 residues. In DNA form, the CDR3 reads TGTACCAGCAGTTTAGCCAGGTTGGATGGCTACACCTTA. Translating it yields CTSSLARLDGYTL.

Worth noting for this clonotype: An end of the junction does not agree with germline; a read error may underlie this. This chain joins TRBV11-2 and TRBJ2-5; D is possibly TRBD2 (6 bases). Looked up from germline, CDR1 is SGHAT and CDR2 is FQNNGV. The CDR3 has 15 residues. In nucleotides, the CDR3 is TGTGCCAACAGCTTAGGAGGGTCGGTCCTAAAGACCCAGTACTTC. Translation: CANSLGGSVLKTQYF. The full variable domain, completed using reference TRBV11-2 and TRBJ2-5, is EAGVAQSPRYKIIEKRQSVAFWCNPISGHATLYWYQQILGQGPKLLIQFQNNGVVDDSQLPKDRFSAERLKGVDSTLKIQPAKLEDSAVYLCANSLGGSVLKTQYFGPGTRLLVL.

The sample holds a few counts of this clonotype. At one of its ends the junction is not consistent with the germline gene, which may arise from a read error. The chain recombines TRBV4-2 with TRBJ2-7; D gene uncertain. The CDR3 consists of 15 residues. Germline V gene data show CDR1 as LGHNA and CDR2 as YNFKEQ. The CDR3 sequence: CASSEETGNLIEKYF. CDR3 DNA: TGTGCAAGCAGCGAAGAAACCGGAAATCTGATCGAGAAGTACTTC.

Comment on this clonotype: A much bigger clone sits one base away, suggesting this may be a read error. V usage is TRBV5-1 and J usage is TRBJ1-4, with a possible D match to TRBD1 (6 bases). The germline V gene encodes CDR1 SGHRS and CDR2 YFSETQ. There are 15 residues in the CDR3. V was cut by 0 bases and J by 6 bases, with 12 bases left in between. DNA of the CDR3: TGCGCCAGCAGCTTGGGGGGGGCATCGGATGAAAAACTGTTTTTT. It translates to CASSLGGASDEKLFF.

This chain links TRBV11-1 with TRBJ2-7; 11 bases fit TRBD1. The germline gives CDR1 SGHAT, CDR2 FQDESV (reference sequence). The trim removed 5 bases at V and 7 bases at J, leaving 10 bases unmatched. The CDR3 runs to 15 residues. CDR3 protein: CASSAAGQGGYEQYF. CDR3 in DNA: TGTGCCAGCAGCGCCGCGGGACAGGGGGGTTATGAGCAGTACTTC.

This clonotype was recorded many times. DNA for the CDR3: TGTGCCAGCAGTGATATTGGAGGGGCTTGGGGTTCACCCCTCCACTTT. It codes for CASSDIGGAWGSPLHF. V is TRBV6-1 and J is TRBJ1-6, with TRBD1 as a possible D gene (5 bases). The V and J ends lost 3 bases and 9 bases respectively, with 18 bases between them. There are 16 residues in the CDR3. Germline assignment: CDR1 MNHNS and CDR2 SASEGT.

This clonotype was counted at least ten times. This could be a read error, since a much larger clone is one nucleotide away. CDR3 coding DNA: TGTGCCAGCGGCAGGACTAGTAAAAACATTCAGTACTTC. It encodes CASGRTSKNIQYF. The chain employs TRBV11-3 and TRBJ2-4; 7 bases line up with TRBD2. CDR3 length: 13 amino acids. With 8 bases clipped from V and 4 bases from J, the junction kept 5 bases outside the gene matches. The germline V gene encodes CDR1 SGHNT and CDR2 YENEEA.

The chain has TRBV6-6 and TRBJ1-5, with D possibly TRBD1 on 6 matching bases. The CDR3 is made up of 18 amino acids. Germline V gene lookup returns CDR1 MNHNY and CDR2 SVGAGI (reference sequence). V gave up 6 bases and J gave up 4 bases, with 25 bases separating them. The CDR3 loop is CASSPEEFGGLYNQPQHF. The CDR3 DNA reads as TGTGCCAGCAGCCCGGAGGAGTTCGGGGGGCTCTATAATCAGCCCCAGCATTTT.

On this clonotype itself: Just one base apart from a much larger clone, this may be a read error. The CDR3 DNA reads as TGTGCCAGCAGCTTGCGGGGGCTGTCCTATGGCTACACCTTC. Its translation: CASSLRGLSYGYTF. V is TRBV5-8 and J is TRBJ1-2, with a weak D call TRBD1 (6 bases). Germline V gene sequence: CDR1 SGHTS, CDR2 YDEGEE. This CDR3 is built from 14 residues. The germline V and J ends were trimmed by 1 base and 4 bases, with 11 bases remaining between them.

This clonotype was observed a single time. One end of the junction does not line up with germline, which may come from a read error. V usage is TRBV11-2 and J usage is TRBJ1-2; D uncertain. The germline V gene has CDR1 SGHAT and CDR2 FQNNGV. This CDR3 is built from 13 residues. The CDR3 here is CAGSLIAVYGYTF. The CDR3 DNA is TGTGCCGGCAGCTTAATCGCAGTGTATGGGTACACCTTC.

This clonotype was detected a few times. This sequence may be a read error, since a much larger clone differs from it by one base. This chain links TRBV6-1 with TRBJ1-4, with D unresolved. Germline assignment: CDR1 MNHNS and CDR2 SASEGT. This CDR3 is built from 15 residues. The CDR3 coding sequence is TGTGCCAGCAGTTCCGCAGGCAGCAAAAATGAAAAACTGCTTTTT. Its protein is CASSSAGSKNEKLLF.

This clonotype was observed a handful of times. A read error may be the cause here, since a much bigger clone is one base away. The chain has TRBV4-3 and TRBJ2-3; 9 nucleotides align to TRBD2. Germline loops: CDR1 LGHNA, CDR2 YSLEER. The CDR3 covers 15 residues. V shed 4 bases, J shed 5 bases, and the junction held 7 bases outside the gene matches. CDR3 amino acids: CASSRIAGDRDTQYF. The CDR3 coding sequence is TGCGCCAGCAGCCGAATAGCGGGAGACCGAGATACGCAGTATTTT.

At least ten counts were recorded for this clonotype. This sequence joins TRBV4-1 and TRBJ1-1; TRBD1 agrees at 10 bases. Per the germline V gene, CDR1 is MGHRA and CDR2 is YSYEKL. The CDR3 sequence is 17 residues long. V shed 1 base and J 5 bases; nucleotides not matched to a gene: 10. CDR3: CASSQAYGDRGGTEAFF. For the CDR3, the DNA is TGCGCCAGCAGCCAAGCTTATGGGGACAGGGGAGGGACTGAAGCTTTCTTT.

Concerning this clonotype: A much larger clone is a single base away; this may be a read error. The V gene is TRBV12-3 or TRBV12-4, the J gene TRBJ1-5; D gene ambiguous. Trimming stripped 3 bases from V and 3 bases from J, with 12 bases between. This CDR3 comprises 15 residues. CDR3 sequence (DNA): TGTGCCAGCAGTTTTGGCAGAGATAACAATCAGCCCCAGCATTTT. Translated, it gives CASSFGRDNNQPQHF.

Notes on this clonotype: An end of the junction does not agree with germline; a read error may underlie this. V is TRBV12-3 or TRBV12-4 and J is TRBJ2-2; TRBD1 agrees at 8 bases. The CDR3 runs to 16 residues. This CDR3 reads CASCSDRGGWVGGLFF. DNA of the CDR3: TGTGCCAGCTGCTCTGACAGGGGAGGTTGGGTCGGGGGGCTGTTTTTT.

V and J are TRBV5-6 and TRBJ2-1; no reliable D call. The germline V and J ends were trimmed by 2 bases and 12 bases, with 18 bases remaining between them. The CDR3 is 14 amino acids. Germline V gene sequence: CDR1 SGHDT, CDR2 YYEEEE. In nucleotides, the CDR3 is TGTGCCAGCAGCTTCGACGGCCTTGGGGATGTGCAGTTCTTC. Translated, it gives CASSFDGLGDVQFF.

In its sample, this clonotype was seen a few times. A much bigger clone sits one base away, suggesting this may be a read error. The chain carries TRBV29-1 and TRBJ1-2; no clear D. CDR1 is SQVTM and CDR2 is ANQGSEA in the germline V gene. The CDR3 runs to 14 residues. The CDR3 sequence is CSVGEPNPNYDYTF. CDR3 bases: TGCAGCGTTGGGGAACCTAATCCTAACTATGACTACACCTTC.

About this clonotype: The germline gene is not matched at one end of the junction; a read error may be the cause. The genes are TRBV6-1 and TRBJ1-1; D may be TRBD1 (5 bases). The CDR3 is 14 amino acids. CDR1 and CDR2 (germline): MNHNS, SASEGT. This chain's CDR3 is CARSEGQVPIGAFF. CDR3 nucleotides: TGTGCCAGGAGTGAGGGGCAGGTCCCTATCGGAGCTTTCTTT.

Concerning this clonotype itself: A clone one base away is much larger, so this may be a read error. The chain joins TRBV5-6 to TRBJ2-6, with TRBD1 identical over 7 bases. CDR1 and CDR2 from the germline V gene are SGHDT and YYEEEE. This CDR3 has 15 amino acids. The CDR3 region has the DNA TGTACCAGCAGCTTGAAAGGGACAGCCGCAACCGTCCTGACTTTC. It yields the protein CTSSLKGTAATVLTF.

J is TRBJ2-5 and V is TRBV28, with TRBD1 matching 9 bases. J lost 9 bases, V lost 2 bases, and 10 bases had no gene match. Germline V CDR1 and CDR2: MDHEN, SYDVKM. The CDR3 runs to 15 residues. In nucleotides, the CDR3 is TGTGCCAGCAGTTTAGCCGGGACAGGGAAGCAGGCCCAGTACTTC. Residues: CASSLAGTGKQAQYF.

This clonotype turned up a few times. The chain joins TRBV7-2 to TRBJ2-3, with D hard to call. Trimming cost V 5 bases and J 3 bases, with 6 bases left between them. The CDR3 length is 12 residues. CDR1 is SGHTA, CDR2 FQGNSA, per germline. CDR3 residues: CASSQTTDTQYF. The CDR3 DNA reads as TGTGCCAGCAGCCAAACTACAGATACGCAGTATTTT.

The rearrangement joins TRBV6-5 to TRBJ2-1, with D possibly called TRBD1 or TRBD2 (5 bases each). The V end was cut by 0 bases, the J end by 6 bases, with 18 bases between. Looked up from germline, CDR1 is MNHEY and CDR2 is SVGAGI. CDR3 length equals 17 residues. The CDR3 spells CASSYSGRSGTSNEQFF. DNA for the CDR3: TGTGCCAGCAGTTACTCGGGTCGTTCAGGGACCAGCAATGAGCAGTTCTTC.

The table lists this clonotype with a count of one. One end of the junction is discordant with germline, which a read error may explain. The gene calls are TRBV12-3 or TRBV12-4 and TRBJ2-2; a possible D gene is TRBD1 (5 bases). The length of the CDR3 is 14 residues. CDR3 nucleotides: TGTGCCGGCAGTTTCGGAAAGGGGATCGGGGAGCTGTTTTTT. Its translation: CAGSFGKGIGELFF.

This rearrangement joins TRBV15 to TRBJ2-5; no clear D gene. Trimming removed 0 bases from V and 4 bases from J, with 15 bases in between. Germline V gene data show CDR1 as LNHNV and CDR2 as YYDKDF (reference sequence). The CDR3 totals 16 residues. CDR3 DNA: TGTGCCACCAGCAGAGATCTCCCGACGGACCGAGAGACCCAGTACTTC. Encoded protein: CATSRDLPTDRETQYF.

To note about this clonotype: One end of the junction does not line up with germline, which may come from a read error. The chain employs TRBV6-5 and TRBJ1-2, with TRBD1 as a possible D gene (5 bases). This CDR3 has 15 residues. Germline CDR1 reads MNHEY; CDR2 reads SVGAGI. CDR3 protein: CASSYSKGSFYGYNF. The CDR3 DNA follows: TGTGCCAGCAGTTACTCGAAGGGGTCCTTCTATGGCTACAACTTC.

The chain combines TRBV19 with TRBJ1-4; 9 bases agree with TRBD1. The CDR3 extends over 17 amino acids. The V gene's germline CDR1 is LNHDA and CDR2 SQIVND (reference sequence). J was trimmed by 8 bases and V by 3 bases; bases with no gene match: 13. The DNA for the CDR3 is TGTGCCAGTAGTATTGTTAGGACAGGGGTTCCGGTGGAAAAACTGTTTTTT. Translating gives CASSIVRTGVPVEKLFF.

V and J are TRBV29-1 and TRBJ1-1; D perhaps matches TRBD1 (6 bases). Per germline, CDR1 SQVTM and CDR2 ANQGSEA. Trimming stripped 3 bases from V and 0 bases from J, with 11 bases between. This CDR3 is built from 14 residues. The CDR3, as DNA: TGCAGCGTTGACGACAGGATAGTGAACACTGAAGCTTTCTTT. Translating it yields CSVDDRIVNTEAFF. The whole variable domain, remainder taken from reference TRBV29-1 and TRBJ1-1, is SAVISQKPSRDICQRGTSLTIQCQVDSQVTMMFWYRQQPGQSLTLIATANQGSEATYESGFVIDKFPISRPNLTFSTLTVSNMSPEDSSIYLCSVDDRIVNTEAFFGQGTRLTVV.

This clonotype was recorded only once. The missing conserved phenylalanine or tryptophan at the end of this CDR3 makes a read error likely. This chain joins TRBV6-1 and TRBJ2-2; TRBD1 might be the D (5 bases). Germline V gene lookup returns CDR1 MNHNS and CDR2 SASEGT. This CDR3 region has 15 residues. V lost 6 bases and J 0 bases, leaving 11 bases between the germline ends. DNA for the CDR3: TGTGCCAGCAGGGCCGAGACAGCGAACACCGGGGAGCTGTTTTAT. As protein: CASRAETANTGELFY.

The gene calls are TRBV24-1 and TRBJ1-2, with TRBD1 matching over 7 bases. V was clipped by 4 bases and J by 4 bases; unmatched bases: 8. CDR3 length equals 15 residues. The germline V gene encodes CDR1 KGHDR and CDR2 SFDVKD. The CDR3 protein is CATSETGGTAYGYTF. The DNA of the CDR3 is TGTGCCACCAGTGAAACCGGCGGGACAGCCTATGGCTACACCTTC.

The CDR3 DNA reads TGTGCCAGCAGCCAAGAAGGGAACTCCGGAACCTACAATGAGCAGTTCTTC. Residues: CASSQEGNSGTYNEQFF. This chain links TRBV4-2 with TRBJ2-1; D remains unclear. In germline, CDR1 is LGHNA, CDR2 YNFKEQ. Trimming removed 0 bases at V and 2 bases at J, with 14 bases between. The CDR3 totals 17 residues.